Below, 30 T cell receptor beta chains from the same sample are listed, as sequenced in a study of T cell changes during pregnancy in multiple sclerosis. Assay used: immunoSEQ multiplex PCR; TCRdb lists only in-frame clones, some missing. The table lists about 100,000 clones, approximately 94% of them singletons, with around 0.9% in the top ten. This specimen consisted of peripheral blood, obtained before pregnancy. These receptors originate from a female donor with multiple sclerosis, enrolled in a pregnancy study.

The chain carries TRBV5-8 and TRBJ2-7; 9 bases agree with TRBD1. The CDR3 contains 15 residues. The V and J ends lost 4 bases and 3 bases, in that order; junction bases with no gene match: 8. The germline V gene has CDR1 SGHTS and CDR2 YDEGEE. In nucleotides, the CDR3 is TGTGCCAGCAGCCCTGGGGACAGGGTTTTCTACGAGCAGTACTTC. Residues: CASSPGDRVFYEQYF.

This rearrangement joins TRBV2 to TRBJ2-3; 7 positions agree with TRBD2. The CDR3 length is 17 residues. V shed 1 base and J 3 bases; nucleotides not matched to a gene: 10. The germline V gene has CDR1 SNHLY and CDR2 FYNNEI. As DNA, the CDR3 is TGTGCCAGCAGTGAAGTGGGAGGGGTTAGGGTGACAGATACGCAGTATTTT. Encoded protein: CASSEVGGVRVTDTQYF.

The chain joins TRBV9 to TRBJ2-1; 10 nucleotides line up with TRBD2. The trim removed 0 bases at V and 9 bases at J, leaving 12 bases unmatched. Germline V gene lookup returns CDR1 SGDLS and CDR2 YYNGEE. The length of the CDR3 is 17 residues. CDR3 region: CASSVGSRGLAAGEQFF. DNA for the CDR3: TGTGCCAGCAGCGTAGGCAGTCGAGGACTAGCGGCTGGTGAGCAGTTCTTC.

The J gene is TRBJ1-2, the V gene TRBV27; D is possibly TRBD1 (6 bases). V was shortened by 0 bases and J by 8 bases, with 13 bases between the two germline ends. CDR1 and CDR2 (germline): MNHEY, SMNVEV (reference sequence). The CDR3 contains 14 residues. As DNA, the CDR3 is TGTGCCAGCAGTTTATCGGCAGGGGTAGGAGGCTACACCTTC. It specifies CASSLSAGVGGYTF.

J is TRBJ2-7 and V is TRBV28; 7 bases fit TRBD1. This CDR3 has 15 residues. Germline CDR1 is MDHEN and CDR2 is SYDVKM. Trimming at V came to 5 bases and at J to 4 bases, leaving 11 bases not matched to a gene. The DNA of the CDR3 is TGTGCCAGCAGTCCGAGGGGACAGCTAATTTACGAGCAGTACTTC. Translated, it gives CASSPRGQLIYEQYF.

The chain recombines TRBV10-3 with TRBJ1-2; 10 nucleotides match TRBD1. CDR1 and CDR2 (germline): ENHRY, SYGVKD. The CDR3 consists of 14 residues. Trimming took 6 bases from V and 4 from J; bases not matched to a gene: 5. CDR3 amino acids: CAISQTGGIYGYTF. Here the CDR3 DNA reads TGTGCCATCAGCCAGACAGGGGGCATCTATGGCTACACCTTC.

CDR3 sequence: CASSFSGSTYNEQFF. For the CDR3, the DNA is TGTGCCAGCAGCTTCAGCGGGAGTACCTACAATGAGCAGTTCTTC. The chain has TRBV5-5 and TRBJ2-1; 8 positions agree with TRBD2. The CDR3 loop spans 15 amino acids. The J segment lost 2 bases and the V segment lost 2 bases, leaving 3 bases of the junction unmatched. Germline V lookup: CDR1 SGHKS, CDR2 YYEKEE (reference sequence).

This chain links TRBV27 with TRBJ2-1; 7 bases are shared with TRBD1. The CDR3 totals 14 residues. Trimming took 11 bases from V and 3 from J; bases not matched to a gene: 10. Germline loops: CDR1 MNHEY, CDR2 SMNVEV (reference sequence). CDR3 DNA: TGTGCCTGTCGGGTCAGGGGGTACTACAATGAGCAGTTCTTC. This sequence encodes CACRVRGYYNEQFF.

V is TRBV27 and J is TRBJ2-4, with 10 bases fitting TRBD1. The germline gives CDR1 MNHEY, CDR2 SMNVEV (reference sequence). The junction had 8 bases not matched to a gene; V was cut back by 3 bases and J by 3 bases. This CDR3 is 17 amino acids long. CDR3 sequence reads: CASSFSGTGESKNIQYF. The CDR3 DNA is TGTGCCAGCAGTTTCTCCGGGACAGGGGAAAGCAAAAACATTCAGTACTTC.

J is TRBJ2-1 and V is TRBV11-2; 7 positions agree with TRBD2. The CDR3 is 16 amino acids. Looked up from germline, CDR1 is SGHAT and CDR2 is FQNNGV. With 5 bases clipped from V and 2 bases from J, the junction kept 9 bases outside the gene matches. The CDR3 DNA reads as TGTGCCAGCAGCGCCCCCCTAGCGGCCCCCTACAATGAGCAGTTCTTC. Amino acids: CASSAPLAAPYNEQFF.

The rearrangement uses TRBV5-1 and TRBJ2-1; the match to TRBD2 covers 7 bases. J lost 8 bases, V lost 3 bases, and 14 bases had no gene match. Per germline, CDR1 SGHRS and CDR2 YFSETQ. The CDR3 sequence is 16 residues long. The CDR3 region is CASSSTRDYAWDEQFF. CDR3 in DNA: TGCGCCAGCAGCTCAACCCGGGACTACGCATGGGATGAGCAGTTCTTC.

CDR3 loop: CASSFGRGADTQYF. The CDR3 nucleotides read TGTGCCAGCAGCTTCGGCCGGGGGGCAGATACGCAGTATTTT. The genes are TRBV5-6 and TRBJ2-3, with 7 bases lining up with TRBD2. This CDR3 has 14 residues. After removal of 2 bases from V and 4 bases from J, the junction contained 4 bases not matched to a gene. Germline CDR1 is SGHDT and CDR2 is YYEEEE.

The CDR3 is CASGQVTGTYGYTF. The CDR3 DNA is TGTGCCAGCGGCCAGGTTACGGGAACCTATGGCTACACCTTC. The genes are TRBV27 and TRBJ1-2, with D hard to call. Per the germline V gene, CDR1 is MNHEY and CDR2 is SMNVEV (reference sequence). The CDR3 contains 14 residues. Trimming cost V 8 bases and J 4 bases, with 17 bases left between them.

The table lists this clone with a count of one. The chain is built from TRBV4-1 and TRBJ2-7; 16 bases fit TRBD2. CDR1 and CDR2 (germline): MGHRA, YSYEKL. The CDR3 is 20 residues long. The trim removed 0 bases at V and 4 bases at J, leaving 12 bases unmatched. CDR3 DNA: TGCGCCAGCAGCCAAGACTCCGGGACTAGCGGGAGGGCCGCGGGATACGAGCAGTACTTC. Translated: CASSQDSGTSGRAAGYEQYF.

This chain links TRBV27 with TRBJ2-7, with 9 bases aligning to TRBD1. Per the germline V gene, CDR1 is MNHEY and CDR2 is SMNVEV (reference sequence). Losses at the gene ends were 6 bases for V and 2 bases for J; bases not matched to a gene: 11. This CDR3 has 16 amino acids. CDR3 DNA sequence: TGTGCCAGCAGCCGAGAAAGGGGGACAGGGCCCTACGAGCAGTACTTC. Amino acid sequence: CASSRERGTGPYEQYF.

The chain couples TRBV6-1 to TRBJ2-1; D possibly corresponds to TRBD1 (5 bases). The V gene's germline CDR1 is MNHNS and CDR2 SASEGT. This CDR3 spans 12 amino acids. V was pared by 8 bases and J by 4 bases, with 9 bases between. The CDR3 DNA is TGTGCCAGCGCCCAGGGTTACAATGAGCAGTTCTTC. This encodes CASAQGYNEQFF.

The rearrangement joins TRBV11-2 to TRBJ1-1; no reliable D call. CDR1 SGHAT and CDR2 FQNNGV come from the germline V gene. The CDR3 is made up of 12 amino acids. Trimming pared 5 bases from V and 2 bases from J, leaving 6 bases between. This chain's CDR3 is CASSLINTEAFF. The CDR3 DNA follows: TGTGCCAGCAGCCTTATTAACACTGAAGCTTTCTTT.

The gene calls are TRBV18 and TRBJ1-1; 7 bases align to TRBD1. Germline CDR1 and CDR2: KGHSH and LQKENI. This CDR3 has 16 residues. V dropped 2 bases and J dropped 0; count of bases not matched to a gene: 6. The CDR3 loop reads CASSPSEGAMNTEAFF. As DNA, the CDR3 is TGTGCCAGCTCACCATCCGAGGGGGCGATGAACACTGAAGCTTTCTTT.

CDR3 region: CASSLAGSASNEQFF. As DNA, the CDR3 is TGCGCCAGCAGCCTAGCGGGATCCGCCTCCAATGAGCAGTTCTTC. The chain joins TRBV4-1 to TRBJ2-1, with 8 bases that match TRBD2. V trimming: 4 bases; J trimming: 6 bases; junction bases outside the gene matches: 8. In germline, CDR1 is MGHRA, CDR2 YSYEKL. The CDR3 has 15 residues.

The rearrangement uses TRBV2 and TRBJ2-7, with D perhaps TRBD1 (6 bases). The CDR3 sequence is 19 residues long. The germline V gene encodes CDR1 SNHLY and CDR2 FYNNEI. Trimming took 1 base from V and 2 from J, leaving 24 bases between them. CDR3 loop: CASSEGTTGGLLLPYEQYF. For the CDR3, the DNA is TGTGCCAGCAGTGAAGGAACGACAGGTGGACTTCTCCTTCCCTACGAGCAGTACTTC.

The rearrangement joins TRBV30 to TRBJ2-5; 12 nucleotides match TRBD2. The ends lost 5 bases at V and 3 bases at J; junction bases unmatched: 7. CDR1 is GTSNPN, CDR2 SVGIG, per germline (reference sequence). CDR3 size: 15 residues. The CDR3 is CAWPASGRGEETQYF. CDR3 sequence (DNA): TGTGCCTGGCCGGCTAGCGGGAGGGGAGAAGAGACCCAGTACTTC. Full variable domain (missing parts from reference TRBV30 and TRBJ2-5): SQTIHQWPATLVQPVGSPLSLECTVEGTSNPNLYWYRQAAGRGLQLLFYSVGIGQISSEVPQNLSASRPQDRQFILSSKKLLLSDSGFYLCAWPASGRGEETQYFGPGTRLLVL.

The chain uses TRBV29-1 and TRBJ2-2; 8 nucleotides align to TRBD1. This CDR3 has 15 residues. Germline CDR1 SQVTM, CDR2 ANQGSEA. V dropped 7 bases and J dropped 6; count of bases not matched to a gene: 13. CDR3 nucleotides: TGCAGCGGCGTAACACAGGGGGTTAGCCCCGGGGAGCTGTTTTTT. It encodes CSGVTQGVSPGELFF.

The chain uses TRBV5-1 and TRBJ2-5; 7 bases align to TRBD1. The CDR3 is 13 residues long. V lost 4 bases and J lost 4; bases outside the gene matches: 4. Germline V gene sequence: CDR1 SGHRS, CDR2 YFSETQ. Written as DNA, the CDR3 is TGCGCCAGCAGCAGGAGACAGGGAGAGACCCAGTACTTC. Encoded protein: CASSRRQGETQYF.

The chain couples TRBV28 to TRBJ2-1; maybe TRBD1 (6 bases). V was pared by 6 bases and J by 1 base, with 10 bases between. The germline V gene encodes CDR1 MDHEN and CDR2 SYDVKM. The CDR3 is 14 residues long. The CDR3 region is CASRITGSYNEQFF. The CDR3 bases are TGTGCCAGCAGGATCACAGGGTCCTACAATGAGCAGTTCTTC. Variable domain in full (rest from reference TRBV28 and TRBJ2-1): DVKVTQSSRYLVKRTGEKVFLECVQDMDHENMFWYRQDPGLGLRLIYFSYDVKMKEKGDIPEGYSVSREKKERFSLILESASTNQTSMYLCASRITGSYNEQFFGPGTRLTVL.

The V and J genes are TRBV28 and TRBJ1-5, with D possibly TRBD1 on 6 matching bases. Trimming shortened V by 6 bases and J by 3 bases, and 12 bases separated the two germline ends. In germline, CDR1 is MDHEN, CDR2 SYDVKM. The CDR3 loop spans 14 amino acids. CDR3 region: CASSPTGYNQPQHF. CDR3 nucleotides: TGTGCCAGCAGCCCTACAGGGTACAATCAGCCCCAGCATTTT.

This CDR3 is CASASSLPTSFLPGAKNIQYF. CDR3 sequence (DNA): TGTGCCAGCGCCTCAAGTCTCCCGACTAGCTTCCTCCCCGGGGCCAAAAACATTCAGTACTTC. V is TRBV2 and J is TRBJ2-4, with 7 bases that match TRBD2. The V gene's germline CDR1 is SNHLY and CDR2 FYNNEI. This CDR3 has 21 amino acids. Losses at the gene ends were 8 bases for V and 1 base for J; bases not matched to a gene: 26.

The CDR3 here is CASSPRQGSTYGYTF. CDR3 DNA: TGTGCCAGCAGTCCGAGACAGGGATCAACCTATGGCTACACCTTC. The chain is built from TRBV28 and TRBJ1-2; TRBD1 aligns across 7 bases. The CDR3 length is 15 residues. V lost 5 bases and J lost 4; bases outside the gene matches: 10. CDR1 is MDHEN and CDR2 is SYDVKM in the germline V gene.

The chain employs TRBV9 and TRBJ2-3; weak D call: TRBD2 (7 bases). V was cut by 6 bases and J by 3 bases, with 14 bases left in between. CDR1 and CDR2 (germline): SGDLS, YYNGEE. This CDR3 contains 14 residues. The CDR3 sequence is CASNGGRETDTQYF. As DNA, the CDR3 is TGTGCCAGCAACGGGGGGCGGGAGACAGATACGCAGTATTTT.

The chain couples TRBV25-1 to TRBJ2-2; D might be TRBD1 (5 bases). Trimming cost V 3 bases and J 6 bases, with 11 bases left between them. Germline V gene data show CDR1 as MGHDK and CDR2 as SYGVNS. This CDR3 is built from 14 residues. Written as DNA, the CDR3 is TGTGCCAGCAGTGACAGGGTTCGTTCCGGGGAGCTGTTTTTT. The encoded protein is CASSDRVRSGELFF.

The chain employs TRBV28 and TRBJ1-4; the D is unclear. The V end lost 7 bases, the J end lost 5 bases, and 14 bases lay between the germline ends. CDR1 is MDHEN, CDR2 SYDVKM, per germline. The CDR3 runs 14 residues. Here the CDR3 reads CASMRARSNEKLFF. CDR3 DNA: TGTGCCAGCATGAGGGCCAGAAGCAATGAAAAACTGTTTTTT.